This TCR beta chain derives from a study of blood T cell repertoires in COVID-19. Profiling relied on immunoSEQ multiplex PCR, and the TCRdb table lists in-frame clones only, not all of them. Among some 30,000 clones listed, 87% were seen once. The clonotype was recovered from a human donor in a cohort sampled during active COVID-19. Sequenced input: peripheral blood.

This CDR3 reads CATNRQGAEGTGELFF. CDR3 DNA sequence: TGTGCCACAAATCGACAGGGGGCGGAGGGGACCGGGGAGCTGTTTTTT. This chain links TRBV15 with TRBJ2-2, with 10 bases aligning to TRBD1. V lost 9 bases to trimming and J lost 5 bases; unmatched junction nucleotides: 12. The CDR3 consists of 16 residues. From germline, CDR1 is LNHNV and CDR2 YYDKDF (reference sequence).